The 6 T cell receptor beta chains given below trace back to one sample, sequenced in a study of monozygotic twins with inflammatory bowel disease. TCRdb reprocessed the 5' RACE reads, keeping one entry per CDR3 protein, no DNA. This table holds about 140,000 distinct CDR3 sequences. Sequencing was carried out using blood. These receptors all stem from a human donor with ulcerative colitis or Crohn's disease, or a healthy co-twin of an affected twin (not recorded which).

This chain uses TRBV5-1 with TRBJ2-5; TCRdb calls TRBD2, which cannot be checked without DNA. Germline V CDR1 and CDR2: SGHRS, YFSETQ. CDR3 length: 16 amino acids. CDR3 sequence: CASSLAHPLARGTQYF.

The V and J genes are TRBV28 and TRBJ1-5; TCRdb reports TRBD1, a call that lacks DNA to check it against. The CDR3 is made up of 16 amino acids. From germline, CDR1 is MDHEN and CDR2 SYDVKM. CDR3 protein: CASSLMAAGGLQPQHF.

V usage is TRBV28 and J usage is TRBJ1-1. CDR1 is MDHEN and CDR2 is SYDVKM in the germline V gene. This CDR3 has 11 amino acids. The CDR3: CASLVNTEAFF.

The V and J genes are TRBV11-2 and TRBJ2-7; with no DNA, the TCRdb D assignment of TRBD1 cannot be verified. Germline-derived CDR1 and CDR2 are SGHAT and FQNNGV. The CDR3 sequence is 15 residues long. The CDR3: CASSLEGHRAYEQYF.

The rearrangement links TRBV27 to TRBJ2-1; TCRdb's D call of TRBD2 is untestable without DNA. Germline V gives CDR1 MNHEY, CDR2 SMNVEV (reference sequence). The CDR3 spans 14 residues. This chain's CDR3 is CASSSSRGDNEQFF.

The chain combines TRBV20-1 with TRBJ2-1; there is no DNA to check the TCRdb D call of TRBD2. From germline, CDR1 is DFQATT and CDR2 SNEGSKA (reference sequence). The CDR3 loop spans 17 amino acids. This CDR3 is CSARLAGGPDRGNEQFF.